This T cell receptor beta chain was captured in a study of CD8 T cells in Susac syndrome. When the RNA was reverse transcribed, random hexamers were used with an input of about 0.5 to 1 ug. TCRdb itself ran the immunoSEQ multiplex PCR reads through MiXCR, one entry per CDR3 protein. The sample includes 240,000 or so distinct CDR3 sequences, about 96% seen only once; the top ten take approximately 0.1%. CDR3 size: 13 residues. Germline CDR1 is SGHAT and CDR2 is FQDESV (reference sequence). V lost 6 bases and J lost 2; bases outside the gene matches: 3. The specimen sequenced was CD4+ T cells from PBMCs. The rearrangement uses TRBV11-1 and TRBJ2-7; 8 bases map to TRBD2. The sequence was collected from a human donor with Susac syndrome. The chain's CDR3 is CASRPLAAYEQYF. The DNA of the CDR3 is TGTGCCAGCAGACCACTAGCGGCCTACGAGCAGTACTTC.